A single sample gave rise to the 12 T cell receptor beta chains below, sequenced in a study of blood T cell repertoires in COVID-19. Using immunoSEQ multiplex PCR, the repertoire was profiled, and TCRdb retains in-frame clones only, with some absent. The profile covers 200,000 to 250,000 clones, with 85% to 90% appearing a single time and more than 3% taken by the ten largest. The sequencing sample was made of PBMCs or T cells enriched from blood (not recorded which). The receptors stem from a woman younger than 30 in a cohort exposed to, infected with or recovered from COVID-19 (not recorded which).

The genes are TRBV9 and TRBJ1-1; 7 bases map to TRBD1. The CDR3 totals 13 residues. J lost 3 bases, V lost 3 bases, and 2 bases had no gene match. Germline V gene sequence: CDR1 SGDLS, CDR2 YYNGEE. The CDR3 nucleotides read TGTGCCAGCAGCGGACAGGGCGACACTGAAGCTTTCTTT. The encoded protein is CASSGQGDTEAFF.

The chain has TRBV19 and TRBJ1-5; the match to TRBD1 covers 11 bases. V shed 6 bases, J shed 6 bases, and the junction held 1 base outside the gene matches. Per germline, CDR1 LNHDA and CDR2 SQIVND (reference sequence). The CDR3 runs 13 residues. CDR3 sequence reads: CASRDRGLQPQHF. The CDR3, as DNA: TGTGCCAGTAGGGACAGGGGGCTTCAGCCCCAGCATTTT.

V and J are TRBV9 and TRBJ2-3, with D uncertain. V was clipped by 6 bases and J by 1 base, with 12 bases between them. Germline loops: CDR1 SGDLS, CDR2 YYNGEE. The CDR3 contains 14 residues. This chain's CDR3 is CASTLGEGTDTQYF. The CDR3 DNA sequence: TGTGCCAGCACCCTAGGAGAGGGCACAGATACGCAGTATTTT. Full variable domain (missing parts from reference TRBV9 and TRBJ2-3): DSGVTQTPKHLITATGQRVTLRCSPRSGDLSVYWYQQSLDQGLQFLIQYYNGEERAKGNILERFSAQQFPDLHSELNLSSLELGDSALYFCASTLGEGTDTQYFGPGTRLTVL.

This clone came up once. The chain recombines TRBV24-1 with TRBJ2-1; perhaps TRBD2 as D (7 bases). This CDR3 is 18 amino acids long. V shed 3 bases and J shed 5 bases, with 22 bases lying between them. Germline values: CDR1 KGHDR, CDR2 SFDVKD. Here the CDR3 reads CATSDRKGLVGGNNEQFF. DNA of the CDR3: TGTGCCACCAGTGATCGAAAAGGACTAGTAGGGGGGAACAATGAGCAGTTCTTC.

The rearrangement joins TRBV5-4 to TRBJ1-2; TRBD1 is a possible D gene (5 bases). The CDR3 covers 14 residues. V lost 1 base and J 8 bases, leaving 15 bases between the germline ends. CDR1 and CDR2 from the germline V gene are SGHNT and YYREEE (reference sequence). The CDR3 bases are TGTGCCAGCAGCTTGCAGGGCGCCGGGGGGGGCTACACCTTC. Its translation: CASSLQGAGGGYTF.

The sample holds a few counts of this clone. The chain recombines TRBV12-3 or TRBV12-4 with TRBJ1-5, with 7 bases identical to TRBD1. The J segment lost 9 bases and the V segment lost 6 bases, leaving 8 bases of the junction unmatched. This CDR3 region has 13 residues. CDR3: CASSPDRDLPQHF. The CDR3 nucleotides read TGTGCCAGCAGCCCTGACAGGGACTTGCCCCAGCATTTT.

This chain uses TRBV19 with TRBJ2-3, with 8 bases identical to TRBD2. Trimming at V came to 4 bases and at J to 9 bases, leaving 9 bases not matched to a gene. The CDR3 runs to 14 residues. Germline CDR1 LNHDA, CDR2 SQIVND (reference sequence). The CDR3 sequence is CASSTGLGAGTQYF. In DNA, the CDR3 is TGTGCCAGTAGTACGGGACTAGGGGCAGGGACGCAGTATTTT.

The V call is TRBV7-9, the J call TRBJ1-1; D possibly corresponds to TRBD1 (5 bases). The CDR3 is 15 residues long. Trimming stripped 7 bases from V and 0 bases from J, with 15 bases between. The germline V gene has CDR1 SEHNR and CDR2 FQNEAQ (reference sequence). This CDR3 reads CASNRDFIMNTEAFF. As DNA, the CDR3 is TGTGCCAGCAATAGGGACTTTATTATGAACACTGAAGCTTTCTTT.

The chain is built from TRBV7-6 and TRBJ1-2; D is undetermined. The germline V gene encodes CDR1 SGHVS and CDR2 FNYEAQ. The ends were cut back, 3 bases at V and 4 bases at J, with 9 bases in the middle. The CDR3 extends over 13 amino acids. CDR3 in amino acids: CASSFGERYGYTF. In nucleotides, the CDR3 is TGTGCCAGCAGCTTCGGGGAACGCTATGGCTACACCTTC.

V and J are TRBV6-5 and TRBJ2-5; 7 bases map to TRBD2. The CDR3 contains 15 residues. Germline V gene lookup returns CDR1 MNHEY and CDR2 SVGAGI. V dropped 0 bases and J dropped 4; count of bases not matched to a gene: 5. The CDR3 spells CASSYSGRERETQYF. In DNA form, the CDR3 reads TGTGCCAGCAGTTACTCGGGGCGGGAGCGAGAGACCCAGTACTTC.

The rearrangement joins TRBV4-2 to TRBJ2-7; 9 bases are a match to TRBD2. Germline CDR1 is LGHNA and CDR2 is YNFKEQ. After removal of 0 bases from V and 1 base from J, the junction contained 1 base not matched to a gene. This CDR3 has 15 amino acids. The CDR3 DNA reads TGTGCCAGCAGCCAAGAGCGGGGGGGTTCCTACGAGCAGTACTTC. This codes for CASSQERGGSYEQYF.

This sequence joins TRBV9 and TRBJ2-4, with a weak D call TRBD2 (6 bases). CDR1 is SGDLS and CDR2 is YYNGEE in the germline V gene. Trimming took 4 bases from V and 0 from J, leaving 8 bases between them. The CDR3 runs to 14 residues. CDR3 nucleotide sequence: TGTGCCAGCAGCCGCGGGGAAGCCAAAAACATTCAGTACTTC. Translation gives CASSRGEAKNIQYF.